This T cell receptor beta chain was sequenced for a study of T cells in Graves' hyperthyroidism and ophthalmopathy. Study-wide findings and caveats: Most expanded thyroid clonotypes above 0.001 also appeared in blood. Median prediction lead before ophthalmopathy onset was about 6.5 months with the model.

Germline values: CDR1 SGHTS, CDR2 YDEGEE. The trim removed 4 bases at V and 4 bases at J, leaving 7 bases unmatched. The CDR3 spans 15 residues. This clonotype was recorded at least ten times. The antigen remains unidentified. The authors took PBMCs from 8.5 to 10 ml fresh peripheral blood. RNA transcripts provided the source from which TCR beta CDR3 regions were amplified. RT-PCR in the first round (using the HTBI primer set) targeted the TCR CDR3. Each CDR3 protein gets one entry after TCRdb re-called the multiplex PCR reads with MiXCR. The table lists 300,000 to 450,000 distinct CDR3 sequences, about 14% of them singletons, with about 19% in the top ten.

The sample consisted of blood. This TCR came from a woman in her 30s with Graves' ophthalmopathy. This chain uses TRBV5-8 with TRBJ2-1; 8 nucleotides line up with TRBD1. The CDR3 sequence: CASSPDTGGYNEQFF. For the CDR3, the DNA is TGTGCCAGCAGCCCGGACACAGGGGGGTACAATGAGCAGTTCTTC.